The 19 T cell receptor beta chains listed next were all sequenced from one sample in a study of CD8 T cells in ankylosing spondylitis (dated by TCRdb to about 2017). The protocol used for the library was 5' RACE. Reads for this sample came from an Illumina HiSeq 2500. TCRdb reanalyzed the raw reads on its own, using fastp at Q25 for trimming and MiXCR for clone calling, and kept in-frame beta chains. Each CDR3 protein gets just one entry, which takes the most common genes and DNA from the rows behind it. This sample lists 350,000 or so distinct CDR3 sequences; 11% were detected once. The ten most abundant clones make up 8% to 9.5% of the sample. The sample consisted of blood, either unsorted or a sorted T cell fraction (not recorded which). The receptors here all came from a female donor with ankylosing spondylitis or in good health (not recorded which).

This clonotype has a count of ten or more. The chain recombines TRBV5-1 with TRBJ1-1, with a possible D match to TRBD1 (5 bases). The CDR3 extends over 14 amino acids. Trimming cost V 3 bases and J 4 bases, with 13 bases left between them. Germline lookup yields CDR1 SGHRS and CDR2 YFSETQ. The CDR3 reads CASSWSVGATEAFF. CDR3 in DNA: TGCGCCAGCAGCTGGTCCGTAGGGGCCACTGAAGCTTTCTTT.

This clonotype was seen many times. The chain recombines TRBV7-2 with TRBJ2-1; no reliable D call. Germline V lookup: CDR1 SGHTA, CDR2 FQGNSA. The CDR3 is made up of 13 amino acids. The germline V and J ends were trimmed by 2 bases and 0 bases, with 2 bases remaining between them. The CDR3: CASSLTSYNEQFF. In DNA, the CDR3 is TGTGCCAGCAGCTTAACCTCCTACAATGAGCAGTTCTTC.

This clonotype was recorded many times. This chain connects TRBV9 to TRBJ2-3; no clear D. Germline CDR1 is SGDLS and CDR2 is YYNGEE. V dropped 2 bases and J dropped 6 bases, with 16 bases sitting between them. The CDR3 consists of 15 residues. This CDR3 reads CASSVSGGLGDTQYF. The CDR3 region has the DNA TGTGCCAGCAGCGTTTCTGGCGGTCTAGGGGATACGCAGTATTTT.

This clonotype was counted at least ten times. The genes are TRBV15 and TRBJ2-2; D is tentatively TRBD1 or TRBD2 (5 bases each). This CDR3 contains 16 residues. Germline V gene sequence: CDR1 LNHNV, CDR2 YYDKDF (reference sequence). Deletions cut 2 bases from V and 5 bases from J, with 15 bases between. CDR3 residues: CATSRLGTDPTGELFF. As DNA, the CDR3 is TGTGCCACCAGCAGATTAGGGACGGATCCTACCGGGGAGCTGTTTTTT.

The CDR3 spells CASSFETGSTNQPQHF. CDR3 nucleotide sequence: TGTGCCAGCAGTTTTGAGACAGGGTCTACCAATCAGCCCCAGCATTTT. The rearrangement joins TRBV12-3 or TRBV12-4 to TRBJ1-5, with 7 bases matching TRBD1. The CDR3 loop spans 16 amino acids. V shed 3 bases and J 3 bases; nucleotides not matched to a gene: 8.

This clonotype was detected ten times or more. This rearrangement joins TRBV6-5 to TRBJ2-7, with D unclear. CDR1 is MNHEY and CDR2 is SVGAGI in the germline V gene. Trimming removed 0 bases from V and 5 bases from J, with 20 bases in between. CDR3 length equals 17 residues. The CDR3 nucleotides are TGTGCCAGCAGTTACTCGTCTATAAGTATCACCGGCAACGAGCAGTACTTC. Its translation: CASSYSSISITGNEQYF.

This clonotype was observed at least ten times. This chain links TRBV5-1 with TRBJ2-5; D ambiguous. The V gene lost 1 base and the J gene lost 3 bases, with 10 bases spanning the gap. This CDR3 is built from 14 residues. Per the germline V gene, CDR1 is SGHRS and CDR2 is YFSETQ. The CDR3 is CASSLFAVEETQYF. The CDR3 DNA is TGCGCCAGCAGCTTGTTTGCGGTAGAAGAGACCCAGTACTTC.

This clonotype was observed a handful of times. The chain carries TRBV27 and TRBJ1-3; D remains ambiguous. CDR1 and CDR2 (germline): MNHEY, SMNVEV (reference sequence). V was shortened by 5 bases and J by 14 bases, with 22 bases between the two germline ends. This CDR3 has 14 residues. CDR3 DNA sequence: TGTGCCAGCAGTGAGGGCGACGCGCTGGCTGAGCTATATTTT. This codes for CASSEGDALAELYF.

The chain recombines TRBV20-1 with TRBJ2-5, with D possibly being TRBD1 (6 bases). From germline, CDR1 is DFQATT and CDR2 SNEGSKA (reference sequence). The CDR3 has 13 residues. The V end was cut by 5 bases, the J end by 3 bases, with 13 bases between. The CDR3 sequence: CSASDSREETQYF. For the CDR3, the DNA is TGCAGTGCTTCGGACAGTCGAGAAGAGACCCAGTACTTC.

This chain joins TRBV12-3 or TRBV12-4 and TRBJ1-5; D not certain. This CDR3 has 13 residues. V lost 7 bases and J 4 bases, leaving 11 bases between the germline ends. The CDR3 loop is CASTTGFNQPQHF. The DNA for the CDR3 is TGTGCCAGCACCACGGGCTTTAATCAGCCCCAGCATTTT.

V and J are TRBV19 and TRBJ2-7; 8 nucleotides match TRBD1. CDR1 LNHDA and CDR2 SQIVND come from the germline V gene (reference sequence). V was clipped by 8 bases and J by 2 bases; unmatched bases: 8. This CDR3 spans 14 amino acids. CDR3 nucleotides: TGTGCCAGTGCGTCGGGGACAGGACCCTACGAGCAGTACTTC. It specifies CASASGTGPYEQYF. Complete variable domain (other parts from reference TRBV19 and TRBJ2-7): DGGITQSPKYLFRKEGQNVTLSCEQNLNHDAMYWYRQDPGQGLRLIYYSQIVNDFQKGDIAEGYSVSREKKESFPLTVTSAQKNPTAFYLCASASGTGPYEQYFGPGTRLTVT.

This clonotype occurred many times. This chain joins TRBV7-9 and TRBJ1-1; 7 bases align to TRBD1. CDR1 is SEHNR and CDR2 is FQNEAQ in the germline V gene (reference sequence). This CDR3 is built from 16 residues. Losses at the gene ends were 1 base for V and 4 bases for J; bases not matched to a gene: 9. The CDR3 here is CASSLGGGLGSTEAFF. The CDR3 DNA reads TGTGCCAGCAGCTTAGGAGGGGGCCTAGGTAGCACTGAAGCTTTCTTT. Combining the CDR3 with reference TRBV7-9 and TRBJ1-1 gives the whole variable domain DTGVSQNPRHKITKRGQNVTFRCDPISEHNRLYWYRQTLGQGPEFLTYFQNEAQLEKSRLLSDRFSAERPKGSFSTLEIQRTEQGDSAMYLCASSLGGGLGSTEAFFGQGTRLTVV.

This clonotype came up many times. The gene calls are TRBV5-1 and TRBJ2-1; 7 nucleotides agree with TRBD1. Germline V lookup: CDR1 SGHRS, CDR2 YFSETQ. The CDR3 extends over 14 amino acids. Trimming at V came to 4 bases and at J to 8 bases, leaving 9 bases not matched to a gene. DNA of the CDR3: TGCGCCAGCAGCCGGGACAGACCTCCGGATGAGCAGTTCTTC. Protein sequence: CASSRDRPPDEQFF.

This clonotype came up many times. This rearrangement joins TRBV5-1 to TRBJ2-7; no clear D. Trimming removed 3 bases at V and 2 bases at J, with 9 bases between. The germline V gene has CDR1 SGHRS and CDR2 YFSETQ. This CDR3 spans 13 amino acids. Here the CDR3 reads CASSSAPTYEQYF. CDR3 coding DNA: TGCGCCAGCAGCTCCGCCCCGACCTACGAGCAGTACTTC.

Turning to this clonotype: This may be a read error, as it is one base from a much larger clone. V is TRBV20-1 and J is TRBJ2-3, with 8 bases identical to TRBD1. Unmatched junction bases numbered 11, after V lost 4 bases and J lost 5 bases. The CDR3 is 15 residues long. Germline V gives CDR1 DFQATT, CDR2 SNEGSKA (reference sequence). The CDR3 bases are TGCAGTGCTACTGGGGCCCCCACAGGGGGAGATACGCAGTATTTT. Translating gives CSATGAPTGGDTQYF.

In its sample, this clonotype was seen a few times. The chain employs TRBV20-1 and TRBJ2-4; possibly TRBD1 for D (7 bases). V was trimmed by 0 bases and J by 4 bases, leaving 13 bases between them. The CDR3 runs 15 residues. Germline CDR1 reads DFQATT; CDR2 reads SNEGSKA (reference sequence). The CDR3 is CSARDGGGPKNIQYF. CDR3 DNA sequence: TGCAGTGCTAGAGATGGAGGGGGCCCGAAAAACATTCAGTACTTC.

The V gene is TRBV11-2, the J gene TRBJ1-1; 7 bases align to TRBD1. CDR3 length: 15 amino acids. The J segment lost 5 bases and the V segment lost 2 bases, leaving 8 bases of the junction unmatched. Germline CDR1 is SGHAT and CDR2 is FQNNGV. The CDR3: CASSLRQGINTEAFF. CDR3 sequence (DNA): TGTGCCAGCAGCTTAAGACAGGGAATTAATACTGAAGCTTTCTTT.

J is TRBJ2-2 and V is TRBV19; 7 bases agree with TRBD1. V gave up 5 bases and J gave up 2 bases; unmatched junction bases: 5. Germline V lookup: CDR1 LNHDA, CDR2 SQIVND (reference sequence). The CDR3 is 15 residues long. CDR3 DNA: TGTGCCAGTAGTCCCGTAGGGGGCAACACCGGGGAGCTGTTTTTT. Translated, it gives CASSPVGGNTGELFF.

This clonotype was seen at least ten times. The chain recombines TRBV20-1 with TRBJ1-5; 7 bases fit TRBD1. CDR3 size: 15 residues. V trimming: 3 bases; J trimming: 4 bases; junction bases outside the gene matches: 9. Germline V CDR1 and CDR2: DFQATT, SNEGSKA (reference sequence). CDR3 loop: CSARVGTDRNQPQHF. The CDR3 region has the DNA TGCAGTGCTAGGGTCGGGACAGACCGAAATCAGCCCCAGCATTTT.